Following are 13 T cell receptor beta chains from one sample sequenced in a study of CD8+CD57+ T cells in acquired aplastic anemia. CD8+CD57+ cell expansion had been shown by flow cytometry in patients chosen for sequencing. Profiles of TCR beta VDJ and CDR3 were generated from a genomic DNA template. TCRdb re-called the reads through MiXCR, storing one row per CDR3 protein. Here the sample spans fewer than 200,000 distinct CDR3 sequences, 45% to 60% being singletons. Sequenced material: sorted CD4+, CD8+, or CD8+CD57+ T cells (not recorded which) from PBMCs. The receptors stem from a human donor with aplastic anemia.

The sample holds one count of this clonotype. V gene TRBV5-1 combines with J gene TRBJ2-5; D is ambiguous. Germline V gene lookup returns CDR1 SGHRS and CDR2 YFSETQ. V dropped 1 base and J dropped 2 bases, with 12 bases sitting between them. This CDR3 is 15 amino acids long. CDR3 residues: CASSLQTVQQETQYF. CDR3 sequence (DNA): TGCGCCAGCAGCTTGCAGACGGTACAGCAAGAGACCCAGTACTTC.

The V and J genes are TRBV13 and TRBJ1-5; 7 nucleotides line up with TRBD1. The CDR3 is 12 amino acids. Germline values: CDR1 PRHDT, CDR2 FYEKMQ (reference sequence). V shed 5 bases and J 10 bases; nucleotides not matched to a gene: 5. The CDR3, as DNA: TGTGCCAGCAGCGCATACAGGGGACCCCAGCATTTT. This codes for CASSAYRGPQHF.

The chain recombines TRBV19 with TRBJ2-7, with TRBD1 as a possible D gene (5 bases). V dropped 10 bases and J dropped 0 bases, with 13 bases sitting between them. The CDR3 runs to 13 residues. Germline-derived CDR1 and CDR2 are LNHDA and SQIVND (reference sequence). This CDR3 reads CATRQKSSYEQYF. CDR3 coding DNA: TGTGCCACCCGACAGAAGAGCTCCTACGAGCAGTACTTC.

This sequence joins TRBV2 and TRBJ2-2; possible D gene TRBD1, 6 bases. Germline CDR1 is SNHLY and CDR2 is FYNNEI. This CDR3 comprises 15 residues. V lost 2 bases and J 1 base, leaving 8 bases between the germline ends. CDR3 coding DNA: TGTGCCAGCAGTGAAACAGGGTGGAACACCGGGGAGCTGTTTTTT. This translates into CASSETGWNTGELFF.

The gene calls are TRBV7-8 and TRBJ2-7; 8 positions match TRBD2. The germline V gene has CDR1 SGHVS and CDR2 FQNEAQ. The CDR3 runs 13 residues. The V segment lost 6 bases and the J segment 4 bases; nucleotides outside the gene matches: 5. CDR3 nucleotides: TGTGCCAGCAGACTCGGGGGGGAATACGAGCAGTACTTC. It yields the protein CASRLGGEYEQYF.

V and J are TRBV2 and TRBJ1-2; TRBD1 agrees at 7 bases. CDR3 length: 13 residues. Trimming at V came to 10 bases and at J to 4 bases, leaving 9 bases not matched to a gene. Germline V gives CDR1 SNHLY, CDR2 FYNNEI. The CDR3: CATPGTVPYGYTF. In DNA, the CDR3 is TGTGCCACCCCCGGGACAGTTCCCTATGGCTACACCTTC. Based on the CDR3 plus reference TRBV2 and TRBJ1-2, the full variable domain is EPEVTQTPSHQVTQMGQEVILRCVPISNHLYFYWYRQILGQKVEFLVSFYNNEISEKSEIFDDQFSVERPDGSNFTLKIRSTKLEDSAMYFCATPGTVPYGYTFGSGTRLTVV.

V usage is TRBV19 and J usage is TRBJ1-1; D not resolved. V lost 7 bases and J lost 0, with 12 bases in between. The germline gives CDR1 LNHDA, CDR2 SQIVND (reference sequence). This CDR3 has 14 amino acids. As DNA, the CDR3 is TGTGCCAGTACCTTACCCGGGGTGAACACTGAAGCTTTCTTT. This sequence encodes CASTLPGVNTEAFF.

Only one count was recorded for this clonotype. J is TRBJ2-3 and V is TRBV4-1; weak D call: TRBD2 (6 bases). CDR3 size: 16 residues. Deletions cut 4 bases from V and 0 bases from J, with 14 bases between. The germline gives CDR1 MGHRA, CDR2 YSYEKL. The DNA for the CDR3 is TGCGCCAGCAGCCCCGCGGTAGGGACTAGCACAGATACGCAGTATTTT. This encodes CASSPAVGTSTDTQYF.

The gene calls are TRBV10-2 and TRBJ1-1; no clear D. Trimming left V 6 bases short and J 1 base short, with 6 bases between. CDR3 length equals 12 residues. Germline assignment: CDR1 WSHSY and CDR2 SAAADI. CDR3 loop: CASRQTNTEAFF. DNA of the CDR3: TGCGCCAGCAGACAGACGAACACTGAAGCTTTCTTT.

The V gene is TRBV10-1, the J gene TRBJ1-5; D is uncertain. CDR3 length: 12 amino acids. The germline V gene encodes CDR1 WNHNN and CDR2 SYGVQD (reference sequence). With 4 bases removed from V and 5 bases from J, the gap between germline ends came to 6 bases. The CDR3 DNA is TGCGCCAGCAGTGCGGAGTATCAGCCCCAGCATTTT. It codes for CASSAEYQPQHF.

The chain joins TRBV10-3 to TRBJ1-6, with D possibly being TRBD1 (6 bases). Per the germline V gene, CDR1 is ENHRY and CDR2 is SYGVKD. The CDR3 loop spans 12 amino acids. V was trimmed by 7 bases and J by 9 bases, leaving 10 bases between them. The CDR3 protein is CAINGGASPLHF. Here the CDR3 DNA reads TGTGCCATCAATGGGGGGGCTTCACCCCTCCACTTT.

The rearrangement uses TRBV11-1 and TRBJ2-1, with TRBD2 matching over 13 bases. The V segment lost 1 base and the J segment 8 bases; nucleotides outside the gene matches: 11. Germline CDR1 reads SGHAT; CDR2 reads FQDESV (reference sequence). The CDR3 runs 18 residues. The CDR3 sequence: CASSLGQLAGGREYEQFF. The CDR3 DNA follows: TGTGCCAGCAGCTTAGGCCAACTAGCGGGGGGGCGGGAATATGAGCAGTTCTTC.

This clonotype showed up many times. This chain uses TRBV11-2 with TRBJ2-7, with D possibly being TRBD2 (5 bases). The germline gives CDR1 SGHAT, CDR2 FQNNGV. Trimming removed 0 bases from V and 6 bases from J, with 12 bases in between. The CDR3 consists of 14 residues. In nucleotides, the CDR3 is TGTGCCAGCAGCTTAGAAGTCCGCCGGGGCGAGCAGTACTTC. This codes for CASSLEVRRGEQYF.